The rows below give T cell receptor beta chains drawn from one sample of a study of identical twins. A single record per CDR3 protein comes from TCRdb applying MiXCR to the 5' RACE reads. Of fewer than 650,000 distinct CDR3 sequences listed, less than 9% are singletons. These data were likewise used in another study, on yellow fever vaccine responses in identical twins.

The sample consisted of PBMCs. The receptors were sampled from a woman between 18 and 29 years old in good health. CDR3s include the opening cysteine and the closing phenylalanine or tryptophan. The D gene is left open where the match is weak. Not all rows give a size; the values are once, few, many and, for expanded clones, a class.

CDR3nt,CDR3aa,d_gene,v_gene,j_gene,abundance
TGCGCCAGCAGCTTGGCCGTCGTATCCGGGACAGGGTGGACAGATACGCAGTATTTT,CASSLAVVSGTGWTDTQYF,TRBD1,TRBV5-1,TRBJ2-3,few
TGTGCCAGCAGCAAACTAGCGGGAGGGAATGAGCAGTTCTTC,CASSKLAGGNEQFF,TRBD2,TRBV7-9,TRBJ2-1,many
TGTGCCAGCAGGTCTAGCGGGGTAGATATGCGGTTCTACGAGCAGTACTTC,CASRSSGVDMRFYEQYF,TRBD2,TRBV27,TRBJ2-7,NA
TGCGCCAGCAGCCAAGACTTGCAGGGGAGTACTTTAGCGGGAGGGATGGGCTCCTACGAGCAGTACTTC,CASSQDLQGSTLAGGMGSYEQYF,TRBD2,TRBV4-3,TRBJ2-7,few
TGTGCCAGCAGCCTAGGACAGGTATACGAGCAGTACTTC,CASSLGQVYEQYF,TRBD1,TRBV5-1,TRBJ2-7,many
TGTGCCAGCGGCACGAGTTCCTACAATGAGCAGTTCTTC,CASGTSSYNEQFF,NA,TRBV12-3/TRBV12-4,TRBJ2-1,few
TGTGCCAGCCCCCGGACAGGGAAGGTTGATACTGAAGCTTTCTTT,CASPRTGKVDTEAFF,TRBD1,TRBV2,TRBJ1-1,few
TGTGCCACCAGCAGAGGGGCGGGGGGATCGAATGAGCAGTTCTTC,CATSRGAGGSNEQFF,TRBD2,TRBV15,TRBJ2-1,many
TGCGCCAGCAGCCAAGGTTGGGGGTACGATAACACTGAAGCTTTCTTT,CASSQGWGYDNTEAFF,NA,TRBV5-1,TRBJ1-1,many
TGTGCCAGCAGCTCGCAGGGCCTCCCTGAAGCTTTCTTT,CASSSQGLPEAFF,NA,TRBV7-9,TRBJ1-1,many
TGTGCCAGCAGGGGGACAGGTTTTCACGAGCAGTACTTC,CASRGTGFHEQYF,TRBD1,TRBV12-3/TRBV12-4,TRBJ2-7,few